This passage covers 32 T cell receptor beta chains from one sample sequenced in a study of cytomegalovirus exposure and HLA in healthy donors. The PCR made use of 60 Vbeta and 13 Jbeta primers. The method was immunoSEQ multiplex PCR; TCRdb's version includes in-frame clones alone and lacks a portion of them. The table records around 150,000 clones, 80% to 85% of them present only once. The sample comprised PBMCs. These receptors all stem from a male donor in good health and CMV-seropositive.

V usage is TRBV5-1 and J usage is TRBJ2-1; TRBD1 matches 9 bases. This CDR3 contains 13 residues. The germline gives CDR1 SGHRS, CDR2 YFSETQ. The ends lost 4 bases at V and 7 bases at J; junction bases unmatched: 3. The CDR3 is CASSLDRGNEQFF. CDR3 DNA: TGCGCCAGCAGCCTGGACAGGGGTAATGAGCAGTTCTTC.

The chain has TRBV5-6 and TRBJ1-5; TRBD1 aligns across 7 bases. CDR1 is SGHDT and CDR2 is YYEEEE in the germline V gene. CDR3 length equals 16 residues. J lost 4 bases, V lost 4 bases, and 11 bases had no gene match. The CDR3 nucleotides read TGTGCCAGCAGCGCGACAGGGTCGGGTAGTAATCAGCCCCAGCATTTT. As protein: CASSATGSGSNQPQHF.

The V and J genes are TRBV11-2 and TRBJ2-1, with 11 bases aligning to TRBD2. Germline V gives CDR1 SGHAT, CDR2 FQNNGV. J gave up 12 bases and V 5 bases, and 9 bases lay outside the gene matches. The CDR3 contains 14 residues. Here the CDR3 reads CASSRLAGGGGQFF. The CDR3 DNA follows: TGTGCCAGCAGCAGGCTAGCGGGAGGAGGGGGGCAGTTCTTC.

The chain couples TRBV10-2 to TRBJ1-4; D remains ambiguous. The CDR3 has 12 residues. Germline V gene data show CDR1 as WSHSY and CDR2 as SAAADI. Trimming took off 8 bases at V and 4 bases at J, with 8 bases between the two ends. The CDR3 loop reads CASSLINEKLFF. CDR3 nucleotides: TGCGCCAGCTCACTGATTAATGAAAAACTGTTTTTT.

The CDR3 loop reads CASSPVGSGGDTQYF. The CDR3 DNA reads TGTGCCAGCTCACCCGTTGGTAGCGGGGGTGATACGCAGTATTTT. The chain joins TRBV18 to TRBJ2-3, with TRBD2 matching over 9 bases. V lost 3 bases, J lost 6 bases, and 7 bases stayed unmatched. The CDR3 totals 15 residues. Germline CDR1 and CDR2: KGHSH and LQKENI.

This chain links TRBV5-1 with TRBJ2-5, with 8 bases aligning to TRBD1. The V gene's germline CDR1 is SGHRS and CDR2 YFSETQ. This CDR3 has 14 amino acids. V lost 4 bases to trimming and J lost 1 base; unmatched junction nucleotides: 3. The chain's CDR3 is CASSVGTGQETQYF. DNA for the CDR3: TGCGCCAGCAGCGTCGGGACAGGCCAAGAGACCCAGTACTTC.

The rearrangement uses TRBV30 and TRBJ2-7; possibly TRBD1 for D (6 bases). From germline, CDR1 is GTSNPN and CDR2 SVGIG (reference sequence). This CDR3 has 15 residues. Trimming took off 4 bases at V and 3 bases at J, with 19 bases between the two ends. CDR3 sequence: CAWNTRGRGGYEQYF. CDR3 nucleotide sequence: TGTGCCTGGAATACCCGGGGCAGGGGCGGCTACGAGCAGTACTTC.

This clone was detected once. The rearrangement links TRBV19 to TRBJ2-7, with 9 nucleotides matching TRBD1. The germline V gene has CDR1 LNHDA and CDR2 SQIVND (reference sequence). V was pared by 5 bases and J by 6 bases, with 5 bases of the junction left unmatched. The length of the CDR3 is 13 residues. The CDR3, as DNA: TGTGCCAGTAGTTCACAGGGGGCGGGCGAGCAGTACTTC. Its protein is CASSSQGAGEQYF.

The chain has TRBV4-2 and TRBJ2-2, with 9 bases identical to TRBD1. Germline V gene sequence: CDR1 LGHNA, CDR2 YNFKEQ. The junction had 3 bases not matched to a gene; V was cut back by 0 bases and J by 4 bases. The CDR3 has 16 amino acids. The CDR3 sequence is CASSQEEDRGTGELFF. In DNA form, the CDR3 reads TGTGCCAGCAGCCAAGAGGAGGACAGGGGCACCGGGGAGCTGTTTTTT.

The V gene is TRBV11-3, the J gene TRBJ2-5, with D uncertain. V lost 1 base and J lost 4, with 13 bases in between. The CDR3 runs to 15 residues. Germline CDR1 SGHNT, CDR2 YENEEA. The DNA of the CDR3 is TGTGCCAGCAGCTTAGTTACCTCTGGGCGAGAGACCCAGTACTTC. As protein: CASSLVTSGRETQYF.

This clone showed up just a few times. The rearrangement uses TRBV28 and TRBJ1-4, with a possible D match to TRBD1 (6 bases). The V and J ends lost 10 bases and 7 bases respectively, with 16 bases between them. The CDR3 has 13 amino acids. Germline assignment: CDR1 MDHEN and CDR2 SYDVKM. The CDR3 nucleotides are TGTGCCACCCATGGGGGCGGTAGTGAAAAACTGTTTTTT. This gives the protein CATHGGGSEKLFF.

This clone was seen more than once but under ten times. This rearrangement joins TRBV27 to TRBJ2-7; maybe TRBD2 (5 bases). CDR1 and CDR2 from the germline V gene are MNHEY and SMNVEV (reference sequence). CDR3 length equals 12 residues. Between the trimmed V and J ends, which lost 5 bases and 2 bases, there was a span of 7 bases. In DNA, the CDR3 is TGTGCCAGCAGTCGGGGTACCTACGAGCAGTACTTC. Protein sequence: CASSRGTYEQYF.

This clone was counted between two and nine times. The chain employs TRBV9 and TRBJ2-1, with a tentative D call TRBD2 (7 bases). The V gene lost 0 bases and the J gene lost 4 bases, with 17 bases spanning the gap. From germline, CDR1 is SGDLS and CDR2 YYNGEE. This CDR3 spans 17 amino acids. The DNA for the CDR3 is TGTGCCAGCAGCGTAGCCACGGGGGGCCGAGGTTACAATGAGCAGTTCTTC. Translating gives CASSVATGGRGYNEQFF.

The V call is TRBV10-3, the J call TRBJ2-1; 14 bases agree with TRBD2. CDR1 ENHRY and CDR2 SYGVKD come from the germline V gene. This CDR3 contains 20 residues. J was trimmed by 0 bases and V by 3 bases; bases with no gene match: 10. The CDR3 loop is CAISEGLAGGRGGSYNEQFF. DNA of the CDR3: TGTGCCATCAGTGAAGGACTAGCGGGAGGTAGGGGGGGCTCCTACAATGAGCAGTTCTTC.

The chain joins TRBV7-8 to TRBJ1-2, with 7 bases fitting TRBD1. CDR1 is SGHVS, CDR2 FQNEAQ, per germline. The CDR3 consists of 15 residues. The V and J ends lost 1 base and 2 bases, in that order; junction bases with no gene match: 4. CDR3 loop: CASSLVVQGNYGYTF. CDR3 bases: TGTGCCAGCAGCTTAGTAGTACAGGGGAACTATGGCTACACCTTC. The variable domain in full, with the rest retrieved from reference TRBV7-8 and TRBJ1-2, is GAGVSQSPRYKVAKRGQDVALRCDPISGHVSLFWYQQALGQGPEFLTYFQNEAQLDKSGLPSDRFFAERPEGSVSTLKIQRTQQEDSAVYLCASSLVVQGNYGYTFGSGTRLTVV.

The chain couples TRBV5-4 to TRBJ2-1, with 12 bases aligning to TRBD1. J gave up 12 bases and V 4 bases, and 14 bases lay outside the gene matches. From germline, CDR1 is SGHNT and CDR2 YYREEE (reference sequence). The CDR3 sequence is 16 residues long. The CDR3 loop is CASSPNLSGQGARQFF. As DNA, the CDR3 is TGTGCCAGCAGCCCCAACCTTTCGGGACAGGGGGCGCGGCAGTTCTTC.

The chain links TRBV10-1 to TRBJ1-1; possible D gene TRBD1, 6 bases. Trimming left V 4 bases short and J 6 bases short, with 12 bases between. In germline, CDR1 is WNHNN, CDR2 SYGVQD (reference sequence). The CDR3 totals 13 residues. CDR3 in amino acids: CASSATGIAEAFF. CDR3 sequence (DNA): TGCGCCAGCAGTGCAACAGGGATAGCTGAAGCTTTCTTT.

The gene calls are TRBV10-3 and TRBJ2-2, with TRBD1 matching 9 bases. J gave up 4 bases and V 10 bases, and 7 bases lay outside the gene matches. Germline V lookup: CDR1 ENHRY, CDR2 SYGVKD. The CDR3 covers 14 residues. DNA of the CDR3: TGTGCCAATTCTGAGACAGGGGGCACCGGGGAGCTGTTTTTT. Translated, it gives CANSETGGTGELFF.

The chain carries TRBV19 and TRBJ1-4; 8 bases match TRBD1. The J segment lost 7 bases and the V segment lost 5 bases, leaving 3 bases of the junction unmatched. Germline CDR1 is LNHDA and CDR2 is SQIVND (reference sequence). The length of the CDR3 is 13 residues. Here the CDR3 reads CASSWDRSEKLFF. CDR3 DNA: TGTGCCAGTAGTTGGGACAGGAGTGAAAAACTGTTTTTT.

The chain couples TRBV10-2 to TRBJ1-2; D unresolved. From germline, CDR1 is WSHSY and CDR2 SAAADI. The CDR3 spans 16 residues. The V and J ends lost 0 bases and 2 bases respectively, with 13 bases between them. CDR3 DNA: TGCGCCAGCAGTGAGTCGACAACACGCGCAAACTATGGCTACACCTTC. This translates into CASSESTTRANYGYTF.

The CDR3 coding sequence is TGTGCCAGCCTAGGACAGGCCTATGGCTACACCTTC. This codes for CASLGQAYGYTF. The chain employs TRBV7-9 and TRBJ1-2; 7 nucleotides line up with TRBD1. V lost 8 bases, J lost 4 bases, and 4 bases stayed unmatched. Per the germline V gene, CDR1 is SEHNR and CDR2 is FQNEAQ (reference sequence). The CDR3 is 12 residues long.

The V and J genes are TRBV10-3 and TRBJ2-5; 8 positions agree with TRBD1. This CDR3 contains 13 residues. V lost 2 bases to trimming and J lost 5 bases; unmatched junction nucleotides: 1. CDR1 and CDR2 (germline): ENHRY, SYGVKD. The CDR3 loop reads CAISERTGETQYF. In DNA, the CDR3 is TGTGCCATCAGTGAGCGGACAGGGGAGACCCAGTACTTC.

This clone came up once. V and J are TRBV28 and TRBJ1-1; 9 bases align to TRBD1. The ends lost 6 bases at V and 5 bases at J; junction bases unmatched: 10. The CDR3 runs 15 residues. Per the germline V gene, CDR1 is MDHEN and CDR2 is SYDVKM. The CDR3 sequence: CASSTGTGSETEAFF. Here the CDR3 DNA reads TGTGCCAGCAGCACCGGGACAGGGTCTGAGACTGAAGCTTTCTTT.

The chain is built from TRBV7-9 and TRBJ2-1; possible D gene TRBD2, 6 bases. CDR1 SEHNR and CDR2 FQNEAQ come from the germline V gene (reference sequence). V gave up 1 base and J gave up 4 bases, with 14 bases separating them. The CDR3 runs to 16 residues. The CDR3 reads CASSLVAGTQYNEQFF. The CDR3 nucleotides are TGTGCCAGCAGCTTAGTTGCGGGGACCCAATACAATGAGCAGTTCTTC.

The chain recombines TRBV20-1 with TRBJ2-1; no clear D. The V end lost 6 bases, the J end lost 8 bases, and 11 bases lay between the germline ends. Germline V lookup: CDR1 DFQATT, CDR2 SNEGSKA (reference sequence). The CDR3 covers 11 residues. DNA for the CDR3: TGCAGTGCCACCGAACTGGATGAGCAGTTCTTC. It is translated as CSATELDEQFF.

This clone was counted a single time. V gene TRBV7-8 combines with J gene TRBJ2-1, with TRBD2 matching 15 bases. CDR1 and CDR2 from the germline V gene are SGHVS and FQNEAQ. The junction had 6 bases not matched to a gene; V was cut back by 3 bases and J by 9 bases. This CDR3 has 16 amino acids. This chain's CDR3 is CASSFWTSGRAGEQFF. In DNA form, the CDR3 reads TGTGCCAGCAGCTTCTGGACTAGCGGGAGGGCAGGTGAGCAGTTCTTC.

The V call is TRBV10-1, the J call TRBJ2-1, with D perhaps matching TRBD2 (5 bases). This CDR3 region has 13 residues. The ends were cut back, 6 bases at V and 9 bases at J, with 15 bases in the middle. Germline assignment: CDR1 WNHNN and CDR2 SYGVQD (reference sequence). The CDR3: CASSISLVGEQFF. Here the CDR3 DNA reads TGCGCCAGCAGCATCTCACTAGTTGGTGAGCAGTTCTTC.

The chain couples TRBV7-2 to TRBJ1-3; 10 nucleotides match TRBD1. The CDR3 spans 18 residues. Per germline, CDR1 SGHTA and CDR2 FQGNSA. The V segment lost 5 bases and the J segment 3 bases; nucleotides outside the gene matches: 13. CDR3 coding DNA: TGTGCCAGCAGCCGATCCAGACAGGGGGCAAGTCTTGGAAACACCATATATTTT. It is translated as CASSRSRQGASLGNTIYF.

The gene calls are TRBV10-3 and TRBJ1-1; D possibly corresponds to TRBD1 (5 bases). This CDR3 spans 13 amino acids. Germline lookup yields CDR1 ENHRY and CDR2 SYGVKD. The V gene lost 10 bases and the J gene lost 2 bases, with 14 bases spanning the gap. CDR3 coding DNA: TGTGCCACCCTCAAGCAGGGTAACACTGAAGCTTTCTTT. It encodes CATLKQGNTEAFF.

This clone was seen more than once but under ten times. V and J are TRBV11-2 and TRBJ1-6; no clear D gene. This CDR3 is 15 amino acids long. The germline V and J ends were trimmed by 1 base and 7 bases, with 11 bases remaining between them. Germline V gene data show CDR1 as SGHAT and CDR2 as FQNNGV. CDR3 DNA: TGTGCCAGCAGCTTAGGACAAACCGCCAATTCACCCCTCCACTTT. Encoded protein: CASSLGQTANSPLHF.

The CDR3 spells CASSHGLAGGLPWADTQYF. For the CDR3, the DNA is TGTGCCAGCAGTCATGGACTAGCGGGGGGTCTACCATGGGCAGATACGCAGTATTTT. The chain joins TRBV2 to TRBJ2-3, with 14 bases identical to TRBD2. With V trimmed by 5 bases and J by 4 bases, 14 bases remained unmatched. The germline gives CDR1 SNHLY, CDR2 FYNNEI. The CDR3 covers 19 residues.

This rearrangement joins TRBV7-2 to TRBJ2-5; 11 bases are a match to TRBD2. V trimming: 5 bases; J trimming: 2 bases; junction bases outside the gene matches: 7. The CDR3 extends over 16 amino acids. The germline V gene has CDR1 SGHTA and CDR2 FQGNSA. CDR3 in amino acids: CASSQGLAGAQETQYF. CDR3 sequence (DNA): TGTGCCAGCAGCCAAGGACTAGCGGGCGCGCAAGAGACCCAGTACTTC.